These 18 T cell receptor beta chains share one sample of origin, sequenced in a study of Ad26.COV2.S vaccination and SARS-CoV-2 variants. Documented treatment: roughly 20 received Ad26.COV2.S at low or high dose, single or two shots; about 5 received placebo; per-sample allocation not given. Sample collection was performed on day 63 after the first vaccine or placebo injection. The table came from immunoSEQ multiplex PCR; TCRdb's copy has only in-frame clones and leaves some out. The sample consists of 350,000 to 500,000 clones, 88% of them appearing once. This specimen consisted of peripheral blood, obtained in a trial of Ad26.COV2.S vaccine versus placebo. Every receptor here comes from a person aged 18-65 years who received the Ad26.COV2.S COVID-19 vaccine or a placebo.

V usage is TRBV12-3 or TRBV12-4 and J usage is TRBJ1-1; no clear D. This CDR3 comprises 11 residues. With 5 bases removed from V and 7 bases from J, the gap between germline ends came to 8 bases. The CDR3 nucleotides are TGTGCCAGCAGTACGGACGGTGAAGCTTTCTTT. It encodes CASSTDGEAFF.

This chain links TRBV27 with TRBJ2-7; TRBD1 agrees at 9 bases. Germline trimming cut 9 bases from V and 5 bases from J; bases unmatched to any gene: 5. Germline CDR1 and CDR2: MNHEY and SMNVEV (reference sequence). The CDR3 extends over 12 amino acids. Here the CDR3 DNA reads TGTGCCAGTTTAACAGGGGGCAACGAGCAGTACTTC. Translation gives CASLTGGNEQYF.

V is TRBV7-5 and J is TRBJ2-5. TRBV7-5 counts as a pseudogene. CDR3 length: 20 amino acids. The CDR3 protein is CVRSPPSRVGAVWIQETQYF. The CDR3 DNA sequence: TGTGTCAGAAGCCCACCTAGCCGGGTAGGGGCCGTATGGATTCAAGAGACCCAGTACTTC.

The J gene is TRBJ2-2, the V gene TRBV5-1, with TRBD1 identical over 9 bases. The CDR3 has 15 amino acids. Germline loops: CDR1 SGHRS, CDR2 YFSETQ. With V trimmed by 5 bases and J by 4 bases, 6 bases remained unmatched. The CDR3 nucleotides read TGCGCCAGCAGACTCGGGACAGGGATCACCGGGGAGCTGTTTTTT. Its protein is CASRLGTGITGELFF.

The CDR3: CASSKGPGATNEKLFF. Here the CDR3 DNA reads TGTGCCAGCAGTAAGGGACCGGGTGCAACTAATGAAAAACTGTTTTTT. The gene calls are TRBV6-2 or TRBV6-3 and TRBJ1-4, with a possible D match to TRBD1 (5 bases). The CDR3 sequence is 16 residues long. Trimming took 5 bases from V and 0 from J, leaving 13 bases between them. Germline lookup yields CDR1 MNHEY and CDR2 SVGEGT.

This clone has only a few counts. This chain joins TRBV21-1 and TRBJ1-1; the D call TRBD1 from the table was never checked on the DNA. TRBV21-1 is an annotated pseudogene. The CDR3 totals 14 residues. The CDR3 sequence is CASSKGPLNTEAFF. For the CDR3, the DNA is TGTGCCAGCAGCAAAGGGCCGTTGAACACTGAAGCTTTCTTT.

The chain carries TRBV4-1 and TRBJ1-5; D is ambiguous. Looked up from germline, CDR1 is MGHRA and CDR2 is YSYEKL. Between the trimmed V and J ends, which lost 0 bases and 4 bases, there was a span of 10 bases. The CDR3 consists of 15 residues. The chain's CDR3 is CASSQETPGNQPQHF. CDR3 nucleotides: TGCGCCAGCAGCCAAGAAACCCCCGGGAATCAGCCCCAGCATTTT.

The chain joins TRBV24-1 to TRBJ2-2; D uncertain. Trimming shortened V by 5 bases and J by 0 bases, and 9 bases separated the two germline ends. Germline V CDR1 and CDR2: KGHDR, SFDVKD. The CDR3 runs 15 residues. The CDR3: CATSGPRTNTGELFF. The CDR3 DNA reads TGTGCCACCAGTGGCCCACGAACGAACACCGGGGAGCTGTTTTTT.

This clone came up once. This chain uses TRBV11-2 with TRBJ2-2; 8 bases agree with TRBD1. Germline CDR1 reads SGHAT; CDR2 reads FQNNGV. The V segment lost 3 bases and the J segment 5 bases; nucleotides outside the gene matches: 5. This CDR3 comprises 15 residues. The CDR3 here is CASSLGQVVTGELFF. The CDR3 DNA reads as TGTGCCAGCAGCTTGGGACAGGTAGTAACCGGGGAGCTGTTTTTT.

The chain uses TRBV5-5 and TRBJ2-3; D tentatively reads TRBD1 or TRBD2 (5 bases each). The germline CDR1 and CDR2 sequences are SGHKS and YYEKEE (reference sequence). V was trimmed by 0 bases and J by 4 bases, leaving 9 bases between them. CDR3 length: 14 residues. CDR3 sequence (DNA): TGTGCCAGCAGCTTGGCCTTGGGGGCAGATACGCAGTATTTT. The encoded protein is CASSLALGADTQYF.

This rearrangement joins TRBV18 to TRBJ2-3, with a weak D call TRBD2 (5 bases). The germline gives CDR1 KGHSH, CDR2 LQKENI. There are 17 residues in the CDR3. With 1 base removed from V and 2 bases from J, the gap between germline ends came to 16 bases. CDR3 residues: CASSPQRPEAHTDTQYF. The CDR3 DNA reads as TGTGCCAGCTCACCACAGCGGCCAGAAGCCCACACAGATACGCAGTATTTT.

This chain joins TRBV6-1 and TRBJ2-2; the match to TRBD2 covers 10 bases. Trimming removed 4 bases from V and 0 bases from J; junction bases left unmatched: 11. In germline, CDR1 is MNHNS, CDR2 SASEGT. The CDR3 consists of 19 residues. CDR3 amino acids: CASSARGLSGGANTGELFF. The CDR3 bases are TGTGCCAGCAGTGCAAGGGGTTTAAGCGGGGGGGCGAACACCGGGGAGCTGTTTTTT.

CDR3 sequence (DNA): TGTGCCAGCAGCTTAGCAGACAGGGAGAATGGCTACACCTTC. Translating it yields CASSLADRENGYTF. The gene calls are TRBV11-1 and TRBJ1-2, with TRBD1 matching 7 bases. Germline V gives CDR1 SGHAT, CDR2 FQDESV (reference sequence). The CDR3 is made up of 14 amino acids. J was trimmed by 6 bases and V by 0 bases; bases with no gene match: 4.

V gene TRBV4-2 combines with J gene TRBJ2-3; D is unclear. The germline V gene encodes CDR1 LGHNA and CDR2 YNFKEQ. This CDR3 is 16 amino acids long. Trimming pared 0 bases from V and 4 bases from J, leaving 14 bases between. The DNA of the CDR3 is TGTGCCAGCAGCCAAGATGGGCCTCCAGGTTCAGATACGCAGTATTTT. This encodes CASSQDGPPGSDTQYF.

The CDR3 region has the DNA TGTGCCAGCAGCTTAATTGGGGGGCAGATTAACTATGGCTACACCTTC. This translates into CASSLIGGQINYGYTF. The chain is built from TRBV7-3 and TRBJ1-2, with a tentative D call TRBD1 (6 bases). The germline V and J ends were trimmed by 1 base and 1 base, with 13 bases remaining between them. CDR3 length equals 16 residues. Per germline, CDR1 SGHTA and CDR2 FQGTGA.

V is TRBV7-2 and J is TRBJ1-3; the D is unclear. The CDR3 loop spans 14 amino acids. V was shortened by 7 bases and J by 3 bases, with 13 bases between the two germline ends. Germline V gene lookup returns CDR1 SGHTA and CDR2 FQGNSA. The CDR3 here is CASTGPGGGNTIYF. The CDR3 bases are TGTGCCAGCACTGGCCCCGGTGGTGGAAACACCATATATTTT.

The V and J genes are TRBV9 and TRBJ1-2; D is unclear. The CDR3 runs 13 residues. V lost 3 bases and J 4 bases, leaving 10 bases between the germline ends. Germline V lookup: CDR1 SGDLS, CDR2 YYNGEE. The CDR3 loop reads CASSGDRPYGYTF. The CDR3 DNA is TGTGCCAGCAGCGGCGATAGGCCCTATGGCTACACCTTC.

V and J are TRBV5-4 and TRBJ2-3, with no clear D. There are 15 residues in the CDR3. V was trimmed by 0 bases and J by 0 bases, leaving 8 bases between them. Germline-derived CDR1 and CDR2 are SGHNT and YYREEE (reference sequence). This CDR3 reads CASSLDSFSTDTQYF. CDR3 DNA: TGTGCCAGCAGCTTGGACTCCTTTAGCACAGATACGCAGTATTTT.